This TCR beta chain was identified in a study of blood T cell repertoires in COVID-19. The CDR3 extends over 14 amino acids. The V segment lost 8 bases and the J segment 7 bases; nucleotides outside the gene matches: 8. Looked up from germline, CDR1 is MNHEY and CDR2 is SVGAGI. Profiling relied on immunoSEQ multiplex PCR, and the TCRdb table lists in-frame clones only, not all of them. Among over 350,000 clones, 88% were seen once, and the ten largest hold 1.2%. The rearrangement links TRBV6-5 to TRBJ2-2; the match to TRBD1 covers 9 bases. What was sequenced was PBMCs or T cells enriched from blood (not recorded which). The sequence came from a woman aged 18 to 35 who had recovered from COVID-19. The DNA of the CDR3 is TGTGCCAGCGGGATACAGGGGGCGGGCGGGGAGCTGTTTTTT. Protein product: CASGIQGAGGELFF.